The present T cell receptor (beta chain) was sequenced within a study of blood T cell repertoires in COVID-19. Repertoires were generated with immunoSEQ multiplex PCR, while TCRdb's copy carries only in-frame clones and drops some. Of 90,000 to 120,000 clones listed, roughly 80% are singletons. There are a few counts of this clone. Germline V lookup: CDR1 SGHTA, CDR2 FQGNSA. Trimming pared 3 bases from V and 10 bases from J, leaving 18 bases between. This CDR3 comprises 14 residues. The receptor was derived from a human donor in a cohort sampled during active COVID-19. The chain joins TRBV7-2 to TRBJ2-5; unclear D gene. Sequenced sample: peripheral blood. The CDR3 DNA is TGTGCCAGCAGCTTGGCTGGAGCAGCAAGAGACCAGTACTTC. It yields the protein CASSLAGAARDQYF.